The 20 T cell receptor beta chains below were found in one sample sequenced in a study of T cell clonotyping in hematopoietic cell transplantation. Only in-frame clones appear in the TCRdb table, and some are missing; sequencing was by immunoSEQ multiplex PCR. The repertoire has approximately 10,000 clones, 45% to 55% of them found once; the top ten carry 10% to 15%. Source: peripheral blood mononuclear cells, taken 100 days after allogeneic stem cell transplant. The receptors here all came from a female patient in her 50s who had an allogeneic stem cell transplant from an unrelated donor, so the T cells may come from the graft donor. Some clones in this sample may be carry-over from other donors' samples.

This clone occurred a few times. The DNA of the CDR3 is TGTGCCAGTAATTCCGGGTCCCTAAAGGCTGAAGCTTTCTTT. This encodes CASNSGSLKAEAFF. The V gene is TRBV25-1, the J gene TRBJ1-1; D ambiguous. V dropped 9 bases and J dropped 6 bases, with 20 bases sitting between them. Germline-derived CDR1 and CDR2 are MGHDK and SYGVNS. The CDR3 sequence is 14 residues long.

The sample holds a few counts of this clone. The V and J genes are TRBV5-1 and TRBJ1-5; D unclear. The CDR3 contains 16 residues. The germline V gene encodes CDR1 SGHRS and CDR2 YFSETQ. Trimming removed 0 bases at V and 0 bases at J, with 10 bases between. The CDR3 reads CASSLGLPSSNQPQHF. For the CDR3, the DNA is TGCGCCAGCAGCTTGGGGTTACCGTCTAGCAATCAGCCCCAGCATTTT.

This chain joins TRBV29-1 and TRBJ2-7; D might be TRBD1 (6 bases). Between the trimmed V and J ends, which lost 1 base and 2 bases, there was a span of 15 bases. This CDR3 comprises 15 residues. The germline CDR1 and CDR2 sequences are SQVTM and ANQGSEA. CDR3 sequence reads: CSVEGPGQTTYEQYF. CDR3 DNA: TGCAGCGTTGAAGGCCCCGGACAGACTACCTACGAGCAGTACTTC.

This clone was counted between two and nine times. The chain is built from TRBV25-1 and TRBJ2-1; 9 positions match TRBD2. The CDR3 covers 16 residues. V gave up 5 bases and J gave up 9 bases; unmatched junction bases: 14. Looked up from germline, CDR1 is MGHDK and CDR2 is SYGVNS. The CDR3 is CASSTGGRALGSEQFF. The CDR3, as DNA: TGTGCCAGCAGTACAGGCGGGAGGGCCCTTGGATCTGAGCAGTTCTTC.

The rearrangement links TRBV14 to TRBJ1-1, with D possibly TRBD1 on 6 matching bases. The CDR3 is 14 residues long. V was pared by 4 bases and J by 1 base, with 10 bases between. Germline V CDR1 and CDR2: SGHDN, FVKESK. This CDR3 reads CASSPRRGNTEAFF. The CDR3 nucleotides read TGTGCCAGCAGCCCGCGCAGGGGGAACACTGAAGCTTTCTTT.

This chain uses TRBV7-6 with TRBJ2-2; D perhaps matches TRBD1 (5 bases). Trimming removed 1 base from V and 0 bases from J, with 6 bases in between. This CDR3 has 15 residues. Per the germline V gene, CDR1 is SGHVS and CDR2 is FNYEAQ. CDR3 bases: TGTGCCAGCAGCTTAGGGGGCGCGAACACCGGGGAGCTGTTTTTT. Protein product: CASSLGGANTGELFF.

The rearrangement uses TRBV30 and TRBJ1-2; 8 positions agree with TRBD1. Germline V lookup: CDR1 GTSNPN, CDR2 SVGIG (reference sequence). The V gene end was trimmed by 3 bases and the J gene end by 2 bases; junction bases not matched to a gene: 2. This CDR3 comprises 13 residues. The CDR3 spells CAWSAGGNYGYTF. The DNA of the CDR3 is TGTGCCTGGAGCGCAGGGGGCAACTATGGCTACACCTTC.

The V call is TRBV5-6, the J call TRBJ2-5; 9 positions match TRBD2. This CDR3 has 16 amino acids. From germline, CDR1 is SGHDT and CDR2 YYEEEE. J lost 3 bases, V lost 0 bases, and 6 bases had no gene match. The CDR3 is CASSLGLAGLEETQYF. The CDR3 bases are TGTGCCAGCAGCTTGGGGCTAGCGGGGTTGGAAGAGACCCAGTACTTC.

This sequence joins TRBV30 and TRBJ1-1; D is unclear. The CDR3 is made up of 11 amino acids. Germline V gene lookup returns CDR1 GTSNPN and CDR2 SVGIG (reference sequence). The V end lost 3 bases, the J end lost 6 bases, and 8 bases lay between the germline ends. The CDR3 sequence: CAWRGGAEAFF. CDR3 DNA: TGTGCCTGGAGGGGTGGCGCTGAAGCTTTCTTT.

The rearrangement links TRBV25-1 to TRBJ2-1, with TRBD1 matching over 9 bases. The CDR3 loop spans 14 amino acids. V was clipped by 5 bases and J by 8 bases; unmatched bases: 7. Germline V CDR1 and CDR2: MGHDK, SYGVNS. CDR3 DNA: TGTGCCAGCAGTTGGGGACAGGGTATGGATGAGCAGTTCTTC. Residues: CASSWGQGMDEQFF.

This rearrangement joins TRBV6-1 to TRBJ1-2; D is uncertain. Germline CDR1 and CDR2: MNHNS and SASEGT. Trimming removed 6 bases from V and 6 bases from J, with 17 bases in between. The CDR3 contains 14 residues. This chain's CDR3 is CASSIDPARDGYTF. As DNA, the CDR3 is TGTGCCAGCAGCATAGACCCGGCACGGGATGGCTACACCTTC.

The CDR3 DNA reads as TGTGCCAGCAGCTCGCGTCGGGGACAGGGTGAAGATACGCAGTATTTT. It specifies CASSSRRGQGEDTQYF. The V and J genes are TRBV5-6 and TRBJ2-3; TRBD1 aligns across 9 bases. The V segment lost 3 bases and the J segment 5 bases; nucleotides outside the gene matches: 10. Per germline, CDR1 SGHDT and CDR2 YYEEEE. The CDR3 has 16 amino acids.

The chain is built from TRBV6-5 and TRBJ1-2, with 7 nucleotides matching TRBD1. After removal of 6 bases from V and 4 bases from J, the junction contained 5 bases not matched to a gene. The CDR3 runs 13 residues. Germline values: CDR1 MNHEY, CDR2 SVGAGI. The CDR3 DNA reads as TGTGCCAGCAGAGCGGACAGGCGCTATGGCTACACCTTC. It is translated as CASRADRRYGYTF.

This rearrangement joins TRBV29-1 to TRBJ2-1, with D possibly being TRBD2 (5 bases). CDR3 length equals 14 residues. With 4 bases removed from V and 5 bases from J, the gap between germline ends came to 15 bases. Germline values: CDR1 SQVTM, CDR2 ANQGSEA. CDR3 in DNA: TGCAGCGTTGCCAGGACTCTCCGAAACAATGAGCAGTTCTTC. This encodes CSVARTLRNNEQFF.

The chain joins TRBV19 to TRBJ1-5, with D maybe TRBD1 (5 bases). This CDR3 spans 16 amino acids. Trimming stripped 7 bases from V and 2 bases from J, with 18 bases between. From germline, CDR1 is LNHDA and CDR2 SQIVND (reference sequence). CDR3 residues: CASTQAERSRNQPQHF. In DNA form, the CDR3 reads TGTGCCAGTACACAGGCCGAGAGGTCCCGCAATCAGCCCCAGCATTTT. The full variable domain, in which reference TRBV19 and TRBJ1-5 provide the parts outside the CDR3, is DGGITQSPKYLFRKEGQNVTLSCEQNLNHDAMYWYRQDPGQGLRLIYYSQIVNDFQKGDIAEGYSVSREKKESFPLTVTSAQKNPTAFYLCASTQAERSRNQPQHFGDGTRLSIL.

This clone was counted once. V and J are TRBV6-5 and TRBJ2-3, with 9 bases aligning to TRBD1. The CDR3 spans 14 residues. Germline CDR1 is MNHEY and CDR2 is SVGAGI. The trim removed 2 bases at V and 6 bases at J, leaving 3 bases unmatched. The chain's CDR3 is CASSYDRGVDTQYF. The CDR3 DNA is TGTGCCAGCAGTTACGACAGGGGGGTTGATACGCAGTATTTT.

The chain joins TRBV30 to TRBJ1-2; 7 nucleotides match TRBD1. This CDR3 is built from 14 residues. The junction had 12 bases not matched to a gene; V was cut back by 3 bases and J by 8 bases. From germline, CDR1 is GTSNPN and CDR2 SVGIG (reference sequence). CDR3 coding DNA: TGTGCCTGGAGCCGGGACAGTAAGGTCAGGGGCTACACCTTC. Translated: CAWSRDSKVRGYTF.

This clone appeared a few times. J is TRBJ1-1 and V is TRBV4-1; D gene unclear. The V end lost 3 bases, the J end lost 6 bases, and 20 bases lay between the germline ends. Germline V gene data show CDR1 as MGHRA and CDR2 as YSYEKL. The CDR3 contains 16 residues. CDR3: CASSHPPPPREAEAFF. Here the CDR3 DNA reads TGCGCCAGCAGCCACCCCCCCCCGCCAAGGGAGGCTGAAGCTTTCTTT.

This clone showed up just a few times. The chain recombines TRBV5-1 with TRBJ2-7; no firm D call. With 0 bases removed from V and 0 bases from J, the gap between germline ends came to 10 bases. Germline values: CDR1 SGHRS, CDR2 YFSETQ. The CDR3 is made up of 15 amino acids. CDR3 sequence reads: CASSLGSWSSYEQYF. The CDR3 nucleotides read TGCGCCAGCAGCTTGGGAAGCTGGAGCTCCTACGAGCAGTACTTC.

As DNA, the CDR3 is TGTGCCACCCGGCGGAAGACGGGTGTATATGGCTACACCTTC. It codes for CATRRKTGVYGYTF. The chain joins TRBV6-5 to TRBJ1-2; D gene ambiguous. Germline V lookup: CDR1 MNHEY, CDR2 SVGAGI. There are 14 residues in the CDR3. With 10 bases removed from V and 5 bases from J, the gap between germline ends came to 20 bases.